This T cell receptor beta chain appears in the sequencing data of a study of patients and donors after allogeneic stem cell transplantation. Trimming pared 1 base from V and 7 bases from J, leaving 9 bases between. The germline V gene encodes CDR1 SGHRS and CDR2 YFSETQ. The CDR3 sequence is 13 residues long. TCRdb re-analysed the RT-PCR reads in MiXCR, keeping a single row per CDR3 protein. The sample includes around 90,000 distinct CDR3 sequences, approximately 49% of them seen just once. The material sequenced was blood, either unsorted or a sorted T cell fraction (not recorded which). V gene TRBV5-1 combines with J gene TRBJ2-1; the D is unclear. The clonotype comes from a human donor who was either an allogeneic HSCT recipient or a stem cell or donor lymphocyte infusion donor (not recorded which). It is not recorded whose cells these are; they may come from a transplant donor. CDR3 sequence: CASSLQDGNEQFF. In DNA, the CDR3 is TGCGCCAGCAGCTTGCAAGACGGTAATGAGCAGTTCTTC.